This entry concerns a single T cell receptor beta chain. What this receptor recognizes is not known. Nothing much larger sits one base from this clone, and base qualities are not available. Participants in the prospective study were enrolled through a virtual design, were aged roughly 18 to 90 years, and lived in about 25 United States geographic areas. In the prospective study, cohorts were assigned on the basis of participant-reported clinical history obtained from a screening survey and a study questionnaire. Recovered participants in ImmuneRACE Cohort 3 were defined as having two consecutive negative NP/OP PCR tests, clearance from a healthcare professional, or resolution of symptoms. Each participant in the prospective study had whole blood, serum and a nasopharyngeal or oropharyngeal swab collected by mobile phlebotomists. Participants in the prospective study had the option to provide additional blood draws and questionnaires over a roughly 2-month period. Before DNA extraction, prospective study blood samples were shipped either frozen or at room temperature.

The sample comes from a study of blood T cell repertoires in COVID-19 (dated by TCRdb to 2018 to 2021). Background on the whole study: Collaborator samples came from the United States, Italy and Spain and covered acute and convalescent phases of COVID-19. The material from the prospective study consisted of cDNA or gDNA derived from T cells, B-cell-depleted T cells, or PBMCs. The dataset comprised deeply sampled blood TCRbeta repertoires from subjects exposed to, actively infected with, or recovered from COVID-19. The repertoires were released in a freely available public database meant as a resource for research on the immune response to SARS-CoV-2. Samples were obtained from the ongoing ImmuneRACE study (first 160 participants) and from approximately 1,200 subjects provided by 6 global collaborators. Sample metadata almost always included a de-identified subject ID, COVID-19 status, age in years and sex. HLA class I and class II types, where available, came from metadata supplied by the sample provider rather than from assay-based typing.

The germline V gene yields KGHSH for CDR1 and LQKENI for CDR2. V was cut back by 2 bases and J by 5 bases, leaving a gap of 6 bases between them. The CDR3 spans 13 residues, from the cysteine through the phenylalanine. Only CDR3 DNA is held: 39 bases, read in frame from base 1. The immunoSEQ Assay, a bias-controlled multiplex PCR, was used to amplify TCRbeta CDR3 regions from genomic DNA. In the source study's methods: The number of nucleated cells in each sample was estimated by amplification of reference gene primers within the assay. Sequence reads were collapsed and filtered to measure the absolute abundance of every unique TCRbeta CDR3 rearrangement. For each sample, productive Simpson clonality was calculated by taking the square root of Simpson's diversity index across productive rearrangements. TCRdb retrieved this table from immuneACCESS and kept in-frame rearrangements only. Not all clones are present; in checked studies, unresolved V genes account for under half, and no reason is known for the remainder. D and trimming come from the DNA, and the V and J calls and clone size come from that table. For this sample the table gives 150,000 to 200,000 clones, of which 88% were detected only once. About 8.4% of the sample belongs to the ten largest clones.

General conclusions and limits of the study: How much clinical and demographic metadata was included differed by source and by participant, and the metadata was provided uncurated.

This clonotype was sampled from a woman younger than 30 who had recovered from COVID-19. In this chain, TRBV18 is recombined with TRBJ2-2; the D gene remains uncertain. The sample consisted of PBMCs or T cells enriched from blood (not recorded which). CDR3 loop: CASSPRETGELFF. The DNA sequence is TGTGCCAGCTCACCAAGAGAGACCGGGGAGCTGTTTTTT.